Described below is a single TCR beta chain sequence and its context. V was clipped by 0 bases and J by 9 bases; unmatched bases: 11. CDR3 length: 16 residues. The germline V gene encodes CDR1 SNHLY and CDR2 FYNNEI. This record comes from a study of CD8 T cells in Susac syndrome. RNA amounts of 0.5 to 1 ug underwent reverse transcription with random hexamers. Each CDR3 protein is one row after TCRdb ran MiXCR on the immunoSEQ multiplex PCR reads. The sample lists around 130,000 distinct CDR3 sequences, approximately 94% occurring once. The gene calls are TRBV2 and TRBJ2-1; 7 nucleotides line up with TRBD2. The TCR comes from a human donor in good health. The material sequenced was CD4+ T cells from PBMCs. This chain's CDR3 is CASSEAAAGVWSEQFF. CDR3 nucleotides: TGTGCCAGCAGTGAAGCAGCGGCGGGAGTTTGGAGTGAGCAGTTCTTC.